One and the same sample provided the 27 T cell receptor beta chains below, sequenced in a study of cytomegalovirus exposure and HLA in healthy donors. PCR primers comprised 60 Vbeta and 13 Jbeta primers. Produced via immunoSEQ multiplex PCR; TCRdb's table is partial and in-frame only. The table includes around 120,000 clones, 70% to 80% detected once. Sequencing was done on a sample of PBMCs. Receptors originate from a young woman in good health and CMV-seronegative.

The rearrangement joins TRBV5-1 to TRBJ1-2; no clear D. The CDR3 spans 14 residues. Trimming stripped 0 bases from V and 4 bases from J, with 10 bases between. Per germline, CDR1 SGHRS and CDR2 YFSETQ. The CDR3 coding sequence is TGCGCCAGCAGCTTGGACGCCGTACTCTATGGCTACACCTTC. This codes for CASSLDAVLYGYTF.

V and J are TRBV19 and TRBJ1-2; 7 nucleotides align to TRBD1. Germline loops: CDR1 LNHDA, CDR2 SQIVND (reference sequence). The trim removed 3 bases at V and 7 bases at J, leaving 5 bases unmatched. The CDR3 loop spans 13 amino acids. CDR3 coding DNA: TGTGCCAGTAGTATCCGACAGGGTGCTGGCTACACCTTC. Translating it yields CASSIRQGAGYTF.

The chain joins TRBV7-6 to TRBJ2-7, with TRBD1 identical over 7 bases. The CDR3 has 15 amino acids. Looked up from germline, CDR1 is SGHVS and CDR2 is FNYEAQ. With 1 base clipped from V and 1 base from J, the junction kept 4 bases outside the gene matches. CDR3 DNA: TGTGCCAGCAGCTTAGGGGACAGAAATTCCTACGAGCAGTACTTC. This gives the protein CASSLGDRNSYEQYF.

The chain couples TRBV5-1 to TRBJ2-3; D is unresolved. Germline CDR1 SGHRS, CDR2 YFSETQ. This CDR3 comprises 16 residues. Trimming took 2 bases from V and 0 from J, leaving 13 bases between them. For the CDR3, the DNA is TGCGCCAGCAGCTTCGGCCAGCGATATAGCACAGATACGCAGTATTTT. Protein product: CASSFGQRYSTDTQYF.

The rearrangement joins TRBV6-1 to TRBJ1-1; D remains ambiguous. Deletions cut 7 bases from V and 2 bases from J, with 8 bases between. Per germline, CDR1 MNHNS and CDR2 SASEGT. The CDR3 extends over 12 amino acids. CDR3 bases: TGTGCCAGCACTTGGGCTAACACTGAAGCTTTCTTT. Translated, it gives CASTWANTEAFF.

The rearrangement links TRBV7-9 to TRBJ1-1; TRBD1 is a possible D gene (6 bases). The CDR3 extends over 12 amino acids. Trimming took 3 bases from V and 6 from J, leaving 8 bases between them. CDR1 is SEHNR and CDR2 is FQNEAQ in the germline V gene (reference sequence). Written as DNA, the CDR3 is TGTGCCAGCAGCTTTAGGGGGTCTGAAGCTTTCTTT. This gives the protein CASSFRGSEAFF.

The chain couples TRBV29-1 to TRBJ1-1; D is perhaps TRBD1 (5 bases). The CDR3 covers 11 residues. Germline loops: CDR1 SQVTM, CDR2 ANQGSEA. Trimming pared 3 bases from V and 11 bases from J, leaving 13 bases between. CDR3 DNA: TGCAGCGTTGAGGAGGGGCGCCGGGCTTTCTTT. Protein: CSVEEGRRAFF.

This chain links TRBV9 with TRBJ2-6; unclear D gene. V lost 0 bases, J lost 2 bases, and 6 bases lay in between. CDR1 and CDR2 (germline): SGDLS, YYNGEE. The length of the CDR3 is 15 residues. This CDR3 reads CASSVGSAGANVLTF. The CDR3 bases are TGTGCCAGCAGCGTAGGGTCAGCTGGGGCCAACGTCCTGACTTTC.

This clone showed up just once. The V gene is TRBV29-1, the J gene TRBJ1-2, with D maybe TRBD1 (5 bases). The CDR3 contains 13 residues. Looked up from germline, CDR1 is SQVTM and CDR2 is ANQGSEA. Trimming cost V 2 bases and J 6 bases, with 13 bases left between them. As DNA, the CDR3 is TGCAGCGTTGAACAGGGAATAGGGAATGGCTACACCTTC. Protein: CSVEQGIGNGYTF. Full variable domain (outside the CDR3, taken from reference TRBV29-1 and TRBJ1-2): SAVISQKPSRDICQRGTSLTIQCQVDSQVTMMFWYRQQPGQSLTLIATANQGSEATYESGFVIDKFPISRPNLTFSTLTVSNMSPEDSSIYLCSVEQGIGNGYTFGSGTRLTVV.

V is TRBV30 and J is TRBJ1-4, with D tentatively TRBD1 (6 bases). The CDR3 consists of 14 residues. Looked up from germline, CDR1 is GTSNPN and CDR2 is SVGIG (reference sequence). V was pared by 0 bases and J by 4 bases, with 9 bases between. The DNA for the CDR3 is TGTGCCTGGAGTGTAGGGGGTCTTAATGAAAAACTGTTTTTT. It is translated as CAWSVGGLNEKLFF.

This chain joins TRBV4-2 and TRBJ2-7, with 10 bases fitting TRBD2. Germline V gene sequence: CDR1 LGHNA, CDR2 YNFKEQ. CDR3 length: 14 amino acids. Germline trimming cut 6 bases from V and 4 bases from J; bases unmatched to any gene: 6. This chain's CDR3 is CASRPGTSDYEQYF. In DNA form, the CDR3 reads TGTGCCAGCAGGCCGGGGACTAGCGATTACGAGCAGTACTTC.

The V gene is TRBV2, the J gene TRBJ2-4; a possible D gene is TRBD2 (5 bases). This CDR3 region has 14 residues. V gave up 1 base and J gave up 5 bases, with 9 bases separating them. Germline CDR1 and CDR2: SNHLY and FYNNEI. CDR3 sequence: CASSEDRGENIQYF. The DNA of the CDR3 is TGTGCCAGCAGTGAAGACCGGGGAGAAAACATTCAGTACTTC.

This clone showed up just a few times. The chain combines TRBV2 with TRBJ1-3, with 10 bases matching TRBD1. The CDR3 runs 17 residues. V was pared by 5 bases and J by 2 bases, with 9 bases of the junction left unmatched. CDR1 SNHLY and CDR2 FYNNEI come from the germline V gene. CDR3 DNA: TGTGCCAGCAGTCAAAACCCCGGGACAGGGGCTGGAAACACCATATATTTT. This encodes CASSQNPGTGAGNTIYF. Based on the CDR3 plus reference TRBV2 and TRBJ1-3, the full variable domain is EPEVTQTPSHQVTQMGQEVILRCVPISNHLYFYWYRQILGQKVEFLVSFYNNEISEKSEIFDDQFSVERPDGSNFTLKIRSTKLEDSAMYFCASSQNPGTGAGNTIYFGEGSWLTVV.

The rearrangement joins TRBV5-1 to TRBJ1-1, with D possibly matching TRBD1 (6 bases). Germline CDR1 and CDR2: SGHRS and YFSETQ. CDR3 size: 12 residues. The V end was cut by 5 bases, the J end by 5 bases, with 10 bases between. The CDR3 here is CASSDRRTEAFF. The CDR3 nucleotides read TGCGCCAGCAGTGACAGGAGGACTGAAGCTTTCTTT. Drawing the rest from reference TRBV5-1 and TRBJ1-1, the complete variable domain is KAGVTQTPRYLIKTRGQQVTLSCSPISGHRSVSWYQQTPGQGLQFLFEYFSETQRNKGNFPGRFSGRQFSNSRSEMNVSTLELGDSALYLCASSDRRTEAFFGQGTRLTVV.

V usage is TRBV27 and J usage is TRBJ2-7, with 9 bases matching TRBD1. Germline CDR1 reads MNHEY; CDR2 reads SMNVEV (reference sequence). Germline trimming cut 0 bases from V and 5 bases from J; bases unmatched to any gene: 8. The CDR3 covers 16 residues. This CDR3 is CASSLSIGDRVNEQYF. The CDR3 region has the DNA TGTGCCAGCAGTTTATCGATTGGGGACAGGGTCAACGAGCAGTACTTC.

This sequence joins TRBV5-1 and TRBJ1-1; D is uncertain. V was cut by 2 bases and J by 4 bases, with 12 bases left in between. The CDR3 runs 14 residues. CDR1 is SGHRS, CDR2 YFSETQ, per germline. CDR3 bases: TGCGCCAGCAGCTTCAGCCAAGGGAGCACTGAAGCTTTCTTT. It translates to CASSFSQGSTEAFF. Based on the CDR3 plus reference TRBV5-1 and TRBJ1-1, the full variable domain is KAGVTQTPRYLIKTRGQQVTLSCSPISGHRSVSWYQQTPGQGLQFLFEYFSETQRNKGNFPGRFSGRQFSNSRSEMNVSTLELGDSALYLCASSFSQGSTEAFFGQGTRLTVV.

CDR3 bases: TGCGCCAGCAGTCCCAACAATGAGCAGTTCTTC. Translation gives CASSPNNEQFF. This chain connects TRBV4-1 to TRBJ2-1; no clear D. Germline V gives CDR1 MGHRA, CDR2 YSYEKL. This CDR3 spans 11 amino acids. V was clipped by 6 bases and J by 5 bases, with 5 bases between them.

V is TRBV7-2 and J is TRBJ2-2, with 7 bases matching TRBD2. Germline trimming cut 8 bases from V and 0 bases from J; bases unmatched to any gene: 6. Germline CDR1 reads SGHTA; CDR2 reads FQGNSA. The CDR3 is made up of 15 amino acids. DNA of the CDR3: TGTGCCAGCGAGCGGGGACTGCCGAACACCGGGGAGCTGTTTTTT. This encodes CASERGLPNTGELFF.

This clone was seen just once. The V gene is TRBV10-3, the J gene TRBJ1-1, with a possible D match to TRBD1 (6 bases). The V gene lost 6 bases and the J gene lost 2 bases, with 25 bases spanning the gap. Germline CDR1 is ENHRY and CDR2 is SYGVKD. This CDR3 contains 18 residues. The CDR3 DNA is TGTGCCATCAGCCCGAGGGGGGGGACCTCGGGGGACAACACTGAAGCTTTCTTT. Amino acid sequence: CAISPRGGTSGDNTEAFF.

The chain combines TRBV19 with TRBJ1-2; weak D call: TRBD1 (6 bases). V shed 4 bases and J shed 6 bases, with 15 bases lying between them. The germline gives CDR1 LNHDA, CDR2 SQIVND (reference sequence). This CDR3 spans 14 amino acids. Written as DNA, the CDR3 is TGTGCCAGTAGTACAGGGGTAGTGGCGAATGGCTACACCTTC. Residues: CASSTGVVANGYTF.

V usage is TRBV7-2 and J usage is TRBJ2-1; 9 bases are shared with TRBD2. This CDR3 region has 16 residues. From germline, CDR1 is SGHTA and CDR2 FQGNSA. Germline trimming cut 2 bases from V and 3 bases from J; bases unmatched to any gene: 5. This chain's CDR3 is CASSLRRGGLYNEQFF. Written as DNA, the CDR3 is TGTGCCAGCAGCTTAAGGCGGGGGGGCCTCTACAATGAGCAGTTCTTC.

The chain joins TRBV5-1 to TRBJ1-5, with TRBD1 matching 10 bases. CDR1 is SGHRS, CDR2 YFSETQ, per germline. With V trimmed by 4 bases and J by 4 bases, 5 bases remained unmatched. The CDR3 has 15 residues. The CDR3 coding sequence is TGCGCCAGCAGCGCCGGACAGGGGGGAAATCAGCCCCAGCATTTT. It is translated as CASSAGQGGNQPQHF.

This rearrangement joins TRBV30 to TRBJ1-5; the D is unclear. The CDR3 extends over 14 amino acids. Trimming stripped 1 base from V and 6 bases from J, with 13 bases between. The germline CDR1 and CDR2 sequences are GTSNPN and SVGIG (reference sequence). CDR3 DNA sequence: TGTGCCTGGAGTGAAACAGCGGATGTTCAGCCCCAGCATTTT. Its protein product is CAWSETADVQPQHF.

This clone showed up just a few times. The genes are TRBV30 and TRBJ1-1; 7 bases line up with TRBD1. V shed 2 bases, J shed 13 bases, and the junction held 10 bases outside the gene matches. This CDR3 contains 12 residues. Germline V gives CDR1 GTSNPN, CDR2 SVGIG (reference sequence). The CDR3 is CAWSRPARQGFF. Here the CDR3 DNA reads TGTGCCTGGAGTCGACCCGCCCGACAGGGTTTCTTT.

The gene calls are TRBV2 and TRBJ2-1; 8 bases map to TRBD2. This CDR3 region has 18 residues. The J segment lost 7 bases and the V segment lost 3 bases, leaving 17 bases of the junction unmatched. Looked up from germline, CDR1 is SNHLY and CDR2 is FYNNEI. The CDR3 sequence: CASSEEGAGGPYSNEQFF. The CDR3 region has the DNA TGTGCCAGCAGTGAGGAGGGTGCGGGGGGCCCCTACTCTAATGAGCAGTTCTTC.

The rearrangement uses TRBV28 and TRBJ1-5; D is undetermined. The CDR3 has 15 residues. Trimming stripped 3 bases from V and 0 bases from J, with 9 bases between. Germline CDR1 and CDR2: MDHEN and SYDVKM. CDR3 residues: CASSFGLYSNQPQHF. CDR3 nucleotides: TGTGCCAGCAGTTTCGGGTTATATAGCAATCAGCCCCAGCATTTT. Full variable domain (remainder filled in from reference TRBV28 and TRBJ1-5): DVKVTQSSRYLVKRTGEKVFLECVQDMDHENMFWYRQDPGLGLRLIYFSYDVKMKEKGDIPEGYSVSREKKERFSLILESASTNQTSMYLCASSFGLYSNQPQHFGDGTRLSIL.

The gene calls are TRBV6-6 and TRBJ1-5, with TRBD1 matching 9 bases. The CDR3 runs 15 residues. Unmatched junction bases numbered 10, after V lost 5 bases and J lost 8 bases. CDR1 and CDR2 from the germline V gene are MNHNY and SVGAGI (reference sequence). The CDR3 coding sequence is TGTGCCAGCAGTCAACCGGGACAGGGTCATGAGCCCCAGCATTTT. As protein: CASSQPGQGHEPQHF.